These T cell receptor beta chains were read from a single sample in a study of CXCR3-negative and CXCR3-positive naive CD8 T cells. From the 5' RACE reads, TCRdb lists one entry per CDR3 protein and no DNA. The repertoire shows nearly 7,000 distinct CDR3 sequences; the top ten hold less than 1.5%. What was sequenced was naive CXCR3+ CD8+ T cells from blood. The receptors were sampled from a human donor in good health. Some clones in this sample may be carry-over from other donors' samples. The CDR3 runs from the conserved cysteine through the conserved F or W. A clone size is listed for some rows: how often the clone was seen (once, few, many), or a class if it is expanded.

clone size	J gene	V gene	CDR3 protein
medium-sized	TRBJ1-2	TRBV20-1	CSARGGTGRERYTF
-	TRBJ2-1	TRBV2	CAIIPRAGRYNEQFF
medium-sized	TRBJ2-7	TRBV9	CASSVGGGMEQYF
medium-sized	TRBJ2-5	TRBV20-1	CSARQIKETQYF
medium-sized	TRBJ2-7	TRBV5-4	CAIGGGGYYEQYF
large	TRBJ2-4	TRBV12-3/TRBV12-4	CASSPPQGLAKNIQYF
-	TRBJ1-1	TRBV29-1	CSVEGATEAFF
-	TRBJ2-7	TRBV28	CSSGSNHEQYF
medium-sized	TRBJ2-1	TRBV27	CASSLGVLTYNEQFF
-	TRBJ2-1	TRBV4-3	CASSQGLEGYNEQFF
medium-sized	TRBJ2-7	TRBV27	CASSFSSSYYEQYF
-	TRBJ2-2	TRBV13	CASSPRGAGELFF
medium-sized	TRBJ1-2	TRBV14	CASSRTVNYGYTF
-	TRBJ2-1	TRBV20-1	CSASGAGVQPYNEQFF
medium-sized	TRBJ2-1	TRBV7-3	CASRIGTSDYNEQFF
medium-sized	TRBJ2-1	TRBV5-1	CASSLTSVSYNEQFF
-	TRBJ2-7	TRBV4-1	CASSQDPAEYEQYF
-	TRBJ2-3	TRBV12-3/TRBV12-4	CASSDSETDTQYF
medium-sized	TRBJ2-6	TRBV25-1	CASSESGPDIAGANVLTF
medium-sized	TRBJ2-3	TRBV4-3	CASSQERLAGGPTDTQYF
-	TRBJ2-7	TRBV28	CASRGTDSYEQYF
medium-sized	TRBJ2-1	TRBV19	CASSVGLAGYNEQFF
medium-sized	TRBJ2-3	TRBV6-6	CASSGLAGVWADTQYF